What follows are 24 T cell receptor beta chains derived from one specimen sequenced in a study of blood T cell repertoires in COVID-19. Sequencing was performed with immunoSEQ multiplex PCR; in TCRdb, only in-frame clones are kept and a portion is missing. The sample has about 110,000 clones, just over 85% seen once. What was sequenced was peripheral blood. Receptors were obtained from a human donor in a cohort sampled during active COVID-19.

The CDR3 coding sequence is TGTGCCAGCAGTCCGACAAGGACAGGGGGCACTGAAGCTTTCTTT. This codes for CASSPTRTGGTEAFF. The chain recombines TRBV6-2 or TRBV6-3 with TRBJ1-1, with 10 bases identical to TRBD1. J gave up 4 bases and V 5 bases, and 7 bases lay outside the gene matches. The CDR3 extends over 15 amino acids. In germline, CDR1 is MNHEY, CDR2 SVGEGT.

The chain combines TRBV28 with TRBJ2-7; 14 bases align to TRBD2. CDR1 MDHEN and CDR2 SYDVKM come from the germline V gene. With 6 bases clipped from V and 5 bases from J, the junction kept 3 bases outside the gene matches. The CDR3 consists of 14 residues. The DNA for the CDR3 is TGTGCCAGCAGAAGACTAGCGGGGGGGCACGAGCAGTACTTC. Residues: CASRRLAGGHEQYF.

This clone was detected a few times. V gene TRBV18 combines with J gene TRBJ1-1; 8 bases are shared with TRBD1. The CDR3 length is 17 residues. J lost 1 base, V lost 6 bases, and 13 bases had no gene match. The germline CDR1 and CDR2 sequences are KGHSH and LQKENI. CDR3 region: CASSPTGGLSGNTEAFF. The CDR3 nucleotides are TGTGCCAGCTCCCCCACAGGGGGACTCTCTGGGAACACTGAAGCTTTCTTT.

The chain recombines TRBV2 with TRBJ1-2; no firm D call. The CDR3 runs 14 residues. Between the trimmed V and J ends, which lost 2 bases and 4 bases, there was a span of 11 bases. Germline V gene data show CDR1 as SNHLY and CDR2 as FYNNEI. The CDR3 DNA reads TGTGCCAGCAGTGAATCGGGGTCCGCCTATGGCTACACCTTC. It encodes CASSESGSAYGYTF.

The chain links TRBV21-1 to TRBJ2-3; the D call in the table, TRBD2, was not verified against the DNA. TRBV21-1 is a pseudogene. This CDR3 comprises 18 residues. The CDR3 nucleotides are TGTGCCAGCACCAACTCGGGGAGGCCGGGGGGCGACGGGGATACGCAGTATTTT. Residues: CASTNSGRPGGDGDTQYF.

The chain has TRBV28 and TRBJ2-1; 10 bases line up with TRBD2. Trimming cost V 5 bases and J 12 bases; bases outside gene matches: 4. The length of the CDR3 is 12 residues. Germline V CDR1 and CDR2: MDHEN, SYDVKM. CDR3 region: CASSTRTSGQFF. CDR3 DNA sequence: TGTGCCAGCAGTACGCGGACTAGCGGGCAGTTCTTC.

This rearrangement joins TRBV6-5 to TRBJ2-3, with 7 bases aligning to TRBD1. CDR1 is MNHEY, CDR2 SVGAGI, per germline. This CDR3 has 15 residues. The J segment lost 4 bases and the V segment lost 6 bases, leaving 10 bases of the junction unmatched. In nucleotides, the CDR3 is TGTGCCAGCAGCCCAGGGGGAGTTGGATCAGATACGCAGTATTTT. Translation: CASSPGGVGSDTQYF.

V usage is TRBV28 and J usage is TRBJ2-2, with D possibly matching TRBD1 (6 bases). Germline lookup yields CDR1 MDHEN and CDR2 SYDVKM. Trimming shortened V by 5 bases and J by 4 bases, and 23 bases separated the two germline ends. The CDR3 runs 18 residues. Here the CDR3 reads CASSASSHRDTSTGELFF. The CDR3 coding sequence is TGTGCCAGCAGTGCATCCTCCCACCGGGACACCTCCACCGGGGAGCTGTTTTTT. Using reference TRBV28 and TRBJ2-2 for the parts outside the CDR3, the full variable domain is DVKVTQSSRYLVKRTGEKVFLECVQDMDHENMFWYRQDPGLGLRLIYFSYDVKMKEKGDIPEGYSVSREKKERFSLILESASTNQTSMYLCASSASSHRDTSTGELFFGEGSRLTVL.

The J gene is TRBJ1-3, the V gene TRBV11-2; D is uncertain. Germline V gene lookup returns CDR1 SGHAT and CDR2 FQNNGV. CDR3 length: 15 residues. The V gene lost 5 bases and the J gene lost 0 bases, with 11 bases spanning the gap. CDR3: CASSPTSVSGNTIYF. In nucleotides, the CDR3 is TGTGCCAGCAGCCCTACCTCTGTCTCTGGAAACACCATATATTTT. Drawing the rest from reference TRBV11-2 and TRBJ1-3, the complete variable domain is EAGVAQSPRYKIIEKRQSVAFWCNPISGHATLYWYQQILGQGPKLLIQFQNNGVVDDSQLPKDRFSAERLKGVDSTLKIQPAKLEDSAVYLCASSPTSVSGNTIYFGEGSWLTVV.

The rearrangement joins TRBV7-8 to TRBJ1-5; D ambiguous. There are 16 residues in the CDR3. Trimming shortened V by 3 bases and J by 2 bases, and 14 bases separated the two germline ends. CDR1 is SGHVS, CDR2 FQNEAQ, per germline. This chain's CDR3 is CASSFGRRSGNQPQHF. CDR3 in DNA: TGTGCCAGCAGCTTCGGCAGGAGGAGCGGCAATCAGCCCCAGCATTTT.

The V gene is TRBV5-4, the J gene TRBJ2-5; maybe TRBD1 (6 bases). CDR3 length: 13 residues. Germline CDR1 SGHNT, CDR2 YYREEE (reference sequence). Trimming shortened V by 5 bases and J by 5 bases, and 13 bases separated the two germline ends. The CDR3 reads CASRVGGEETQYF. The CDR3, as DNA: TGTGCCAGCAGGGTTGGGGGCGAGGAGACCCAGTACTTC.

The chain has TRBV3-1 (or the pseudogene TRBV3-2) and TRBJ2-7; TRBD2 agrees at 9 bases. The CDR3 sequence is 16 residues long. V gave up 2 bases and J gave up 2 bases; unmatched junction bases: 7. The germline CDR1 and CDR2 sequences are LGHDT and YNNKEL (reference sequence). The CDR3 DNA reads as TGTGCCAGCAGCCAATCCCTACTAGCGGGTCCCTACGAGCAGTACTTC. Encoded protein: CASSQSLLAGPYEQYF.

J is TRBJ1-1 and V is TRBV5-1; TRBD1 aligns across 8 bases. This CDR3 is built from 16 residues. The J segment lost 0 bases and the V segment lost 5 bases, leaving 9 bases of the junction unmatched. Germline loops: CDR1 SGHRS, CDR2 YFSETQ. The CDR3 DNA is TGCGCCAGCAGACCTACGACAGGGGCCTTGAACACTGAAGCTTTCTTT. It yields the protein CASRPTTGALNTEAFF.

The chain combines TRBV4-1 with TRBJ2-3; TRBD2 agrees at 11 bases. The trim removed 4 bases at V and 6 bases at J, leaving 6 bases unmatched. Germline loops: CDR1 MGHRA, CDR2 YSYEKL. The CDR3 contains 15 residues. The CDR3 bases are TGCGCCAGCAGCCCGTTAGCGGGAGGGTGGGATACGCAGTATTTT. It translates to CASSPLAGGWDTQYF.

The gene calls are TRBV12-3 or TRBV12-4 and TRBJ2-3, with 8 nucleotides matching TRBD2. The CDR3 spans 13 residues. V lost 6 bases, J lost 6 bases, and 5 bases stayed unmatched. Here the CDR3 reads CASRGLEKDTQYF. The CDR3 DNA reads TGTGCCAGCAGGGGACTAGAAAAGGATACGCAGTATTTT.

This sequence joins TRBV18 and TRBJ2-5, with 7 bases aligning to TRBD1. V was clipped by 0 bases and J by 5 bases; unmatched bases: 9. Germline CDR1 and CDR2: KGHSH and LQKENI. This CDR3 contains 16 residues. The CDR3: CASSPPTTGLGETQYF. The CDR3 DNA reads TGTGCCAGCTCACCACCGACGACAGGGCTCGGGGAGACCCAGTACTTC.

The rearrangement joins TRBV7-6 to TRBJ2-7; 7 bases are a match to TRBD1. The CDR3 spans 14 residues. The trim removed 4 bases at V and 2 bases at J, leaving 5 bases unmatched. Germline V gives CDR1 SGHVS, CDR2 FNYEAQ. CDR3 sequence: CASSYETGTYEQYF. Written as DNA, the CDR3 is TGTGCCAGCAGCTATGAGACAGGGACCTACGAGCAGTACTTC.

The gene calls are TRBV7-2 and TRBJ2-1; no firm D call. The germline CDR1 and CDR2 sequences are SGHTA and FQGNSA. The CDR3 has 16 amino acids. V lost 0 bases and J lost 3, with 12 bases in between. The CDR3 region is CASSLAWYSLYNEQFF. DNA of the CDR3: TGTGCCAGCAGCTTAGCGTGGTACTCACTCTACAATGAGCAGTTCTTC.

The J gene is TRBJ2-7, the V gene TRBV18, with D perhaps TRBD1 (6 bases). V was clipped by 6 bases and J by 3 bases, with 12 bases between them. Per the germline V gene, CDR1 is KGHSH and CDR2 is LQKENI. This CDR3 spans 13 amino acids. The CDR3 nucleotides read TGTGCCAGCTCGGCAGGGGAGTACTACGAGCAGTACTTC. As protein: CASSAGEYYEQYF. The full variable domain, its missing parts supplied by reference TRBV18 and TRBJ2-7, is NAGVMQNPRHLVRRRGQEARLRCSPMKGHSHVYWYRQLPEEGLKFMVYLQKENIIDESGMPKERFSAEFPKEGPSILRIQQVVRGDSAAYFCASSAGEYYEQYFGPGTRLTVT.

This sequence joins TRBV6-5 and TRBJ2-7, with TRBD1 matching over 9 bases. Germline CDR1 and CDR2: MNHEY and SVGAGI. The CDR3 spans 13 residues. Trimming took 7 bases from V and 2 from J; bases not matched to a gene: 3. Written as DNA, the CDR3 is TGTGCCAGCAAAGGGACAGGGACCTACGAGCAGTACTTC. Its translation: CASKGTGTYEQYF.

The chain couples TRBV9 to TRBJ1-3; 7 bases are shared with TRBD1. Germline CDR1 reads SGDLS; CDR2 reads YYNGEE. This CDR3 comprises 18 residues. J lost 4 bases, V lost 0 bases, and 13 bases had no gene match. CDR3 residues: CASSVEGVRGTRGNTIYF. The CDR3 bases are TGTGCCAGCAGCGTAGAGGGGGTCAGGGGGACCCGAGGAAACACCATATATTTT.

This chain connects TRBV18 to TRBJ1-1, with 7 positions matching TRBD1. Germline CDR1 reads KGHSH; CDR2 reads LQKENI. The CDR3 is made up of 16 amino acids. J lost 0 bases, V lost 4 bases, and 8 bases had no gene match. The DNA of the CDR3 is TGTGCCAGCTCACTGGCAGGGGGGAGTTTGAACACTGAAGCTTTCTTT. Residues: CASSLAGGSLNTEAFF.

The chain has TRBV7-9 and TRBJ1-4, with 10 bases fitting TRBD1. J gave up 5 bases and V 4 bases, and 1 base lay outside the gene matches. Per germline, CDR1 SEHNR and CDR2 FQNEAQ (reference sequence). This CDR3 is built from 14 residues. The CDR3 loop reads CASSSGQGNEKLFF. The DNA of the CDR3 is TGTGCCAGCAGCTCGGGACAGGGGAATGAAAAACTGTTTTTT.

The rearrangement uses TRBV28 and TRBJ2-3; D is unclear. V was trimmed by 1 base and J by 2 bases, leaving 13 bases between them. This CDR3 contains 16 residues. Germline assignment: CDR1 MDHEN and CDR2 SYDVKM. The CDR3 loop reads CASSLSPLDNTDTQYF. CDR3 in DNA: TGTGCCAGCAGTTTATCCCCTCTAGATAACACAGATACGCAGTATTTT.